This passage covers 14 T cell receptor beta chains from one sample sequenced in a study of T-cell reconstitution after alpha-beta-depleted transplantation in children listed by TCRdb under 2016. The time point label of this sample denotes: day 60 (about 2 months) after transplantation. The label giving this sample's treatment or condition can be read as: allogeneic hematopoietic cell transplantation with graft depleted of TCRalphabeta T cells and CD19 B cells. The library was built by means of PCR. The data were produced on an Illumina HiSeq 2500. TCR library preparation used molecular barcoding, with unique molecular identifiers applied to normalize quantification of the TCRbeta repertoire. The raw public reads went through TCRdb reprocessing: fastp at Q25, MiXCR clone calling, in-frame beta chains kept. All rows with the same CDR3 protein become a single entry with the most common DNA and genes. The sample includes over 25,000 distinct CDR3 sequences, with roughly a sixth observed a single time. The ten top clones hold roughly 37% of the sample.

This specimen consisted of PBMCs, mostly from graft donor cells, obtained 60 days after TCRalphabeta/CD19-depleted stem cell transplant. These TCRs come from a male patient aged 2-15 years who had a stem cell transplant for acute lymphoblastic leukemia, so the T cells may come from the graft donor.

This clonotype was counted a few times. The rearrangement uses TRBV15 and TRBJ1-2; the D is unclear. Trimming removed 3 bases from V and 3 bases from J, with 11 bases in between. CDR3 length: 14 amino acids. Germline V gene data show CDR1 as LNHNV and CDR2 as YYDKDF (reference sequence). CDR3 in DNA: TGTGCCACCAGCAGGGTGAGCGATTACTATGGCTACACCTTC. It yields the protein CATSRVSDYYGYTF. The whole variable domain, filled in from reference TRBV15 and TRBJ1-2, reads DAMVIQNPRYQVTQFGKPVTLSCSQTLNHNVMYWYQQKSSQAPKLLFHYYDKDFNNEADTPDNFQSRRPNTSFCFLDIRSPGLGDTAMYLCATSRVSDYYGYTFGSGTRLTVV.

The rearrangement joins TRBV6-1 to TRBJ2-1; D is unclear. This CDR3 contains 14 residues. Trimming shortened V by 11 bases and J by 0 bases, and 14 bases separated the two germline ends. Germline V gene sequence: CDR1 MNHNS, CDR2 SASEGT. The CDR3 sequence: CASRVRSSYNEQFF. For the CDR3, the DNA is TGTGCCTCCCGTGTCCGGAGCTCCTACAATGAGCAGTTCTTC.

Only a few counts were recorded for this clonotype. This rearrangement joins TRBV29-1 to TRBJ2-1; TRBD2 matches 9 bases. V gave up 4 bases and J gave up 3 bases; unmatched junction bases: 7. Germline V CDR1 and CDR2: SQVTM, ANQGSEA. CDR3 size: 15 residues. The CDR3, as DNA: TGCAGCGTTGGGGGGCTAGCGGGACTCTACAATGAGCAGTTCTTC. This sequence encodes CSVGGLAGLYNEQFF.

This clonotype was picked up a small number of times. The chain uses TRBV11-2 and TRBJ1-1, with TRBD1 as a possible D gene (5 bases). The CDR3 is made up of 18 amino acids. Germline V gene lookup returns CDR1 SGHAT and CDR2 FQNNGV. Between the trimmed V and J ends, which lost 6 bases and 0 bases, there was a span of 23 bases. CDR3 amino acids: CASRVRGSTDSMNTEAFF. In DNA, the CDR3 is TGTGCCAGCAGGGTAAGGGGTTCCACAGACTCCATGAACACTGAAGCTTTCTTT.

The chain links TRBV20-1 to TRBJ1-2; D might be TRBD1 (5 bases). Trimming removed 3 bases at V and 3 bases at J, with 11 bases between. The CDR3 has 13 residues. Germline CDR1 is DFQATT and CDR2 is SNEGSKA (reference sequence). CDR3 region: CSASGGDYYGYTF. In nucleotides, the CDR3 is TGCAGTGCTAGTGGGGGGGACTACTATGGCTACACCTTC.

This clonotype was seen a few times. The CDR3 reads CASSLWTPRGYTF. CDR3 sequence (DNA): TGTGCCAGCAGTTTATGGACGCCGCGGGGCTACACCTTC. This rearrangement joins TRBV28 to TRBJ1-2; D not certain. Trimming left V 0 bases short and J 8 bases short, with 10 bases between. Per germline, CDR1 MDHEN and CDR2 SYDVKM. The CDR3 covers 13 residues.

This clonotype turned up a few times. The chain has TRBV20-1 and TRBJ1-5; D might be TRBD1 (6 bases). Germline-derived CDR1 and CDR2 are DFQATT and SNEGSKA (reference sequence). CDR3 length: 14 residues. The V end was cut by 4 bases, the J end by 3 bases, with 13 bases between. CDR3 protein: CSAIDRTFNQPQHF. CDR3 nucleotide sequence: TGCAGTGCTATCGACAGGACGTTCAATCAGCCCCAGCATTTT.

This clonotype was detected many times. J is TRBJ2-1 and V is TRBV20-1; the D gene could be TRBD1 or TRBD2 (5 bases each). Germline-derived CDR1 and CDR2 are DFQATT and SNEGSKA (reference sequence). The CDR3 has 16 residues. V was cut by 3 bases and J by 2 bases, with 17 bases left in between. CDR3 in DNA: TGCAGTGCTAGGAGTTCTGGGGCCGGGGCCTACAATGAGCAGTTCTTC. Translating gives CSARSSGAGAYNEQFF.

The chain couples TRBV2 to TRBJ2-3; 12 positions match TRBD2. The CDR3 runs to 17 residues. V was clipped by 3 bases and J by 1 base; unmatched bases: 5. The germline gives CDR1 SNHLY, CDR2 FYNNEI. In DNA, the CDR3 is TGTGCCAGCAGTGAGACTAGGACTAGCGGGGGCACAGATACGCAGTATTTT. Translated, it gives CASSETRTSGGTDTQYF.

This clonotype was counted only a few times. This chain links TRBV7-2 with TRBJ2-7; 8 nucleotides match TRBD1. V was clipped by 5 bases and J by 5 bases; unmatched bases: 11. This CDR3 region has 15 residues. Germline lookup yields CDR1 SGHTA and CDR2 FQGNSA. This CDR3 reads CASSPDRGEVHEQYF. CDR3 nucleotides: TGTGCCAGCAGCCCAGACAGGGGCGAAGTCCACGAGCAGTACTTC. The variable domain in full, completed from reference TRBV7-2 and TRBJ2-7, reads GAGVSQSPSNKVTEKGKDVELRCDPISGHTALYWYRQSLGQGLEFLIYFQGNSAPDKSGLPSDRFSAERTGGSVSTLTIQRTQQEDSAVYLCASSPDRGEVHEQYFGPGTRLTVT.

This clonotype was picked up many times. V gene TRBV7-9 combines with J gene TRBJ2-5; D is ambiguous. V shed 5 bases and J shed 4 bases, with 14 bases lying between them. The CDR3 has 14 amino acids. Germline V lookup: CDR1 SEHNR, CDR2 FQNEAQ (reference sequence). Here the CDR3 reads CASSPVGLPETQYF. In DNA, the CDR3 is TGTGCCAGCAGCCCCGTCGGCCTGCCAGAGACCCAGTACTTC.

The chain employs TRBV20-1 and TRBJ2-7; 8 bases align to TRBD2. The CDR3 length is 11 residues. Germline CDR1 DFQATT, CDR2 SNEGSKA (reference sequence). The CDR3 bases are TGCCGCGGGGGGTCCTCCTACGAGCAGTACTTC. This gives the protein CRGGSSYEQYF.

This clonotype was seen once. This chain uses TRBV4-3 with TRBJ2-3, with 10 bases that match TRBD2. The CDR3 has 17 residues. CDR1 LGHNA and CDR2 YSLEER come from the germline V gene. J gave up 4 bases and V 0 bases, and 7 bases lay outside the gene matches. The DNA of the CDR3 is TGCGCCAGCAGCCAAGACCCTAGCGGGAGTGCCCCAGATACGCAGTATTTT. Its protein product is CASSQDPSGSAPDTQYF.

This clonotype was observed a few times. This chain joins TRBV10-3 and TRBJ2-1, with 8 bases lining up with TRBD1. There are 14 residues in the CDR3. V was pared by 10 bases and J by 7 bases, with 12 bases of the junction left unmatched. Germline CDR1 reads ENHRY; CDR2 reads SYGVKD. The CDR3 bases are TGTGCCACCCAGCGAGACAGGGGTGGAAATGAGCAGTTCTTC. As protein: CATQRDRGGNEQFF.